This passage covers 18 T cell receptor beta chains from one sample sequenced in a study of CD4 T cells in relation to SARS-CoV-2 and coronaviruses. Repertoires were generated with immunoSEQ multiplex PCR, while TCRdb's copy carries only in-frame clones and drops some. The repertoire holds 24,000 or so clones, with more than 60% as singletons. These receptors' targets are unknown. Unexposed donor CD4+ T cells date from 2011-2018, before the COVID-19 pandemic. After approximately ten days of culture, CD4+ T cells were isolated. The sample was CD4+ T cells from PBMCs, cultured in vitro. These receptors came from a human donor in good health.

The genes are TRBV3-1 (or the pseudogene TRBV3-2) and TRBJ1-1; TRBD1 matches 8 bases. Germline loops: CDR1 LGHDT, CDR2 YNNKEL (reference sequence). The CDR3 runs 15 residues. With 0 bases clipped from V and 7 bases from J, the junction kept 7 bases outside the gene matches. Here the CDR3 DNA reads TGTGCCAGCAGCCAAGATTCGGCAGGGGGCCTTGAAGCTTTCTTT. Translated: CASSQDSAGGLEAFF.

This rearrangement joins TRBV5-1 to TRBJ2-4; perhaps TRBD2 as D (6 bases). V shed 2 bases and J shed 0 bases, with 21 bases lying between them. The CDR3 is 19 amino acids. CDR1 and CDR2 (germline): SGHRS, YFSETQ. The chain's CDR3 is CASSLEYRGGELAKNIQYF. The CDR3 DNA reads as TGCGCCAGCAGCTTAGAATACAGAGGAGGGGAGCTAGCCAAAAACATTCAGTACTTC.

The chain is built from TRBV4-3 and TRBJ2-6; TRBD1 is a possible D gene (6 bases). This CDR3 spans 16 amino acids. Germline V gene sequence: CDR1 LGHNA, CDR2 YSLEER. The ends were cut back, 0 bases at V and 2 bases at J, with 8 bases in the middle. CDR3 loop: CASSQDPGAGANVLTF. CDR3 in DNA: TGCGCCAGCAGCCAAGATCCAGGGGCTGGGGCCAACGTCCTGACTTTC.

This clone was found once. V gene TRBV18 combines with J gene TRBJ1-6, with TRBD1 identical over 7 bases. Germline V gene lookup returns CDR1 KGHSH and CDR2 LQKENI. The CDR3 is made up of 14 amino acids. J lost 8 bases, V lost 5 bases, and 6 bases had no gene match. The CDR3 loop reads CASSTTGADSPLHF. The CDR3 region has the DNA TGTGCCAGCTCAACCACAGGGGCGGATTCACCCCTCCACTTT.

The chain links TRBV18 to TRBJ2-5; the D gene is possibly TRBD2 (7 bases). The CDR3 has 14 amino acids. Trimming shortened V by 2 bases and J by 4 bases, and 11 bases separated the two germline ends. Germline CDR1 reads KGHSH; CDR2 reads LQKENI. The CDR3 protein is CASSPAGAGETQYF. CDR3 nucleotides: TGTGCCAGCTCACCAGCGGGGGCGGGAGAGACCCAGTACTTC.

The chain has TRBV7-2 and TRBJ2-2; D uncertain. CDR3 length: 14 amino acids. The germline V gene has CDR1 SGHTA and CDR2 FQGNSA. The V gene lost 4 bases and the J gene lost 1 base, with 7 bases spanning the gap. In DNA form, the CDR3 reads TGTGCCAGCAGCTGGACGGTGAACACCGGGGAGCTGTTTTTT. It yields the protein CASSWTVNTGELFF.

This clone was observed a single time. The chain has TRBV5-6 and TRBJ2-7; the D gene could be TRBD1 or TRBD2 (5 bases each). The CDR3 is 16 amino acids. The V and J ends lost 2 bases and 3 bases respectively, with 18 bases between them. Looked up from germline, CDR1 is SGHDT and CDR2 is YYEEEE. The CDR3 reads CASSFKGKGDLYEQYF. CDR3 nucleotides: TGTGCCAGCAGCTTTAAGGGAAAAGGGGACCTCTACGAGCAGTACTTC.

This clone has just a few counts. This sequence joins TRBV2 and TRBJ2-2; 7 positions agree with TRBD1. Unmatched junction bases numbered 4, after V lost 9 bases and J lost 3 bases. This CDR3 is 13 amino acids long. The germline gives CDR1 SNHLY, CDR2 FYNNEI. The CDR3 DNA sequence: TGTGCCAGTAGAGGACAGGACACCGGGGAGCTGTTTTTT. Its translation is CASRGQDTGELFF.

This clone was found once. For the CDR3, the DNA is TGTGCCAGCAGCTCAGCCGGGACAGGGGCCGAACCCCTCCACTTT. Translated, it gives CASSSAGTGAEPLHF. V usage is TRBV7-2 and J usage is TRBJ1-6, with 10 nucleotides matching TRBD1. After removal of 4 bases from V and 12 bases from J, the junction contained 9 bases not matched to a gene. CDR1 and CDR2 from the germline V gene are SGHTA and FQGNSA. The CDR3 sequence is 15 residues long.

The V gene is TRBV7-2, the J gene TRBJ2-6, with D hard to call. Deletions cut 0 bases from V and 2 bases from J, with 14 bases between. The CDR3 runs to 18 residues. The germline CDR1 and CDR2 sequences are SGHTA and FQGNSA. The CDR3 spells CASSLAVFRSAGANVLTF. The CDR3 DNA reads TGTGCCAGCAGCTTAGCGGTCTTCAGGTCGGCTGGGGCCAACGTCCTGACTTTC.

This clone was counted a single time. This sequence joins TRBV9 and TRBJ2-3, with 9 bases that match TRBD2. Germline CDR1 and CDR2: SGDLS and YYNGEE. The CDR3 runs 16 residues. Unmatched junction bases numbered 6, after V lost 4 bases and J lost 0 bases. This CDR3 is CASSTRLAESTDTQYF. CDR3 nucleotides: TGTGCCAGCAGCACTCGACTAGCGGAGAGCACAGATACGCAGTATTTT.

The V call is TRBV11-2, the J call TRBJ2-2; 9 bases agree with TRBD2. From germline, CDR1 is SGHAT and CDR2 FQNNGV. With 6 bases clipped from V and 7 bases from J, the junction kept 9 bases outside the gene matches. The CDR3 length is 15 residues. The chain's CDR3 is CASRFGTSILGELFF. In nucleotides, the CDR3 is TGTGCCAGCAGGTTCGGGACTAGCATTCTCGGGGAGCTGTTTTTT. The entire variable domain, with the rest obtained from reference TRBV11-2 and TRBJ2-2, is as follows: EAGVAQSPRYKIIEKRQSVAFWCNPISGHATLYWYQQILGQGPKLLIQFQNNGVVDDSQLPKDRFSAERLKGVDSTLKIQPAKLEDSAVYLCASRFGTSILGELFFGEGSRLTVL.

The genes are TRBV18 and TRBJ1-1; no firm D call. Deletions cut 3 bases from V and 2 bases from J, with 10 bases between. The CDR3 has 14 residues. CDR1 is KGHSH, CDR2 LQKENI, per germline. CDR3 sequence: CASSPRNQNTEAFF. DNA for the CDR3: TGTGCCAGCTCACCGCGAAACCAAAACACTGAAGCTTTCTTT.

The chain joins TRBV4-3 to TRBJ2-7, with 8 bases matching TRBD1. The CDR3 has 14 amino acids. CDR1 LGHNA and CDR2 YSLEER come from the germline V gene. With 1 base clipped from V and 5 bases from J, the junction kept 4 bases outside the gene matches. The CDR3 region is CASSQAGGIDEQYF. The CDR3 region has the DNA TGCGCCAGCAGCCAAGCAGGGGGCATCGACGAGCAGTACTTC.

V usage is TRBV5-5 and J usage is TRBJ1-4; the D is unclear. Trimming removed 4 bases at V and 12 bases at J, with 16 bases between. Germline assignment: CDR1 SGHKS and CDR2 YYEKEE (reference sequence). CDR3 length equals 13 residues. The CDR3: CASSRPGSSELFF. The CDR3 DNA sequence: TGTGCCAGCAGCCGCCCCGGGTCTTCGGAACTGTTTTTT. Full variable domain (remainder filled in from reference TRBV5-5 and TRBJ1-4): DAGVTQSPTHLIKTRGQQVTLRCSPISGHKSVSWYQQVLGQGPQFIFQYYEKEERGRGNFPDRFSARQFPNYSSELNVNALLLGDSALYLCASSRPGSSELFFGSGTQLSVL.

The rearrangement joins TRBV7-2 to TRBJ1-3; possibly TRBD1 for D (5 bases). V was shortened by 0 bases and J by 4 bases, with 10 bases between the two germline ends. From germline, CDR1 is SGHTA and CDR2 FQGNSA. The CDR3 runs to 15 residues. The CDR3 DNA reads as TGTGCCAGCAGCTTAGCCAGGGTGGAAGGAAACACCATATATTTT. It is translated as CASSLARVEGNTIYF.

CDR3 protein: CASGKNQPQHF. The CDR3 coding sequence is TGTGCCAGCGGCAAAAATCAGCCCCAGCATTTT. This chain links TRBV7-2 with TRBJ1-5; D unresolved. V lost 8 bases, J lost 4 bases, and 6 bases lay in between. The germline CDR1 and CDR2 sequences are SGHTA and FQGNSA. The CDR3 has 11 amino acids.

The genes are TRBV5-4 and TRBJ2-5; TRBD2 aligns across 8 bases. Germline V gives CDR1 SGHNT, CDR2 YYREEE (reference sequence). V lost 1 base, J lost 5 bases, and 10 bases stayed unmatched. The CDR3 contains 16 residues. The chain's CDR3 is CASSLQRGGQYETQYF. In DNA, the CDR3 is TGTGCCAGCAGCTTGCAACGGGGGGGCCAGTACGAGACCCAGTACTTC.